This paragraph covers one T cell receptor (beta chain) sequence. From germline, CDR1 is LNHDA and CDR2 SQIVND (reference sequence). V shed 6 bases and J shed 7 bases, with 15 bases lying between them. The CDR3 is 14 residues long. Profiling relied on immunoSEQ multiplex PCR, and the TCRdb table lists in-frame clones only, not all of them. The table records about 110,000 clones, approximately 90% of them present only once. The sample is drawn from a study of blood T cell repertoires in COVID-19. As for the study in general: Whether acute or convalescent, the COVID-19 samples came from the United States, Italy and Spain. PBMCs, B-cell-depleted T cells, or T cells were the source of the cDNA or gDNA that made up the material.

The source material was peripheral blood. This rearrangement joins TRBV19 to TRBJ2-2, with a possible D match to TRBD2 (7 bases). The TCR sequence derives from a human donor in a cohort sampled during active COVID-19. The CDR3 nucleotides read TGTGCCAGTAGCCATAGGGGGGGGATCGGGGAGCTGTTTTTT. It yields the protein CASSHRGGIGELFF.